A selection of T cell receptor beta chains follows, all from one sample in a study of blood T cells in healthy people across ages. MiXCR, run by TCRdb on the 5' RACE reads, gives a single entry per CDR3 protein. The sample includes about 640,000 distinct CDR3 sequences, roughly 50% of them seen just once. Source material: blood. These receptors all come from a man aged 60-69 years in good health. The CDR3 runs from the conserved cysteine through the conserved F or W. The D gene is left open where the match is weak. For some rows the clone size is stated as once, few or many, or as a class when expanded; others skip it.

j_gene: TRBJ2-5; d_gene: -; abundance: -; v_gene: TRBV24-1; CDR3nt: TGTGCCACCAGTGAGCCAAACCAAGAGACCCAGTACTTC; CDR3aa: CATSEPNQETQYF
j_gene: TRBJ2-5; d_gene: -; abundance: -; v_gene: TRBV6-1; CDR3nt: TGTGCCAGCAGTGAAGTCTGGGACGGGACCCAGTACTTC; CDR3aa: CASSEVWDGTQYF
j_gene: TRBJ2-1; d_gene: -; abundance: few; v_gene: TRBV27; CDR3nt: TGTGCCAGCAGTTTATCAGGGCAGGTATACAATGAGCAGTTCTTC; CDR3aa: CASSLSGQVYNEQFF
j_gene: TRBJ2-3; d_gene: -; abundance: -; v_gene: TRBV6-1; CDR3nt: TGTGCCAGCAGTTCGGGACCGGGACTCCCTACGGATACGCAGTATTTT; CDR3aa: CASSSGPGLPTDTQYF
j_gene: TRBJ1-5; d_gene: -; abundance: -; v_gene: TRBV6-6; CDR3nt: TGTGCCAGCAGTCGAGTCTCTAGCAATCAGCCCCAGCATTTT; CDR3aa: CASSRVSSNQPQHF
j_gene: TRBJ2-5; d_gene: -; abundance: -; v_gene: TRBV12-3/TRBV12-4; CDR3nt: TGTGCCAGCAGTTTAAAGGGAGGAGGACTAGGGGGAGAGACCCAGTACTTC; CDR3aa: CASSLKGGGLGGETQYF
j_gene: TRBJ2-7; d_gene: -; abundance: few; v_gene: TRBV5-1; CDR3nt: TGCGCCAGCAGCCCCGGGGTTCGAGACTACGAGCAGTACTTC; CDR3aa: CASSPGVRDYEQYF
j_gene: TRBJ2-7; d_gene: TRBD2; abundance: -; v_gene: TRBV10-3; CDR3nt: TGTGCCACCCAGGGACTATTCAGCTCCTACGAGCAGTACTTC; CDR3aa: CATQGLFSSYEQYF
j_gene: TRBJ1-6; d_gene: TRBD1; abundance: -; v_gene: TRBV6-5; CDR3nt: TGTGCCAGCAGTTACTCCCCGGGGACAGGGGGCGATAATTCACCCCTCCACTTT; CDR3aa: CASSYSPGTGGDNSPLHF
j_gene: TRBJ2-6; d_gene: TRBD1; abundance: many; v_gene: TRBV20-1; CDR3nt: TGCAGTGCTAGGGACAGGGTATATGGGGCCAACGTCCTGACTTTC; CDR3aa: CSARDRVYGANVLTF
j_gene: TRBJ2-1; d_gene: TRBD2; abundance: few; v_gene: TRBV7-2; CDR3nt: TGTGCCAGCAGCCCCTATGGGGCGGCTAGCGGGGGCGCTTACAATGAGCAGTTCTTC; CDR3aa: CASSPYGAASGGAYNEQFF
j_gene: TRBJ2-5; d_gene: -; abundance: -; v_gene: TRBV12-3/TRBV12-4; CDR3nt: TGTGCCAGCAGAACAGGGGCCGGGAGAGAGACCCAGTACTTC; CDR3aa: CASRTGAGRETQYF
j_gene: TRBJ1-4; d_gene: -; abundance: few; v_gene: TRBV5-1; CDR3nt: TGCGCCAGCAGCACCGCAGGTTACAGTAATGAAAAACTGTTTTTT; CDR3aa: CASSTAGYSNEKLFF
j_gene: TRBJ1-3; d_gene: -; abundance: -; v_gene: TRBV7-9; CDR3nt: TGTGCCAGCAGCCGATGGGCAGGGTTGACTGGAAACACCATATATTTT; CDR3aa: CASSRWAGLTGNTIYF
j_gene: TRBJ2-5; d_gene: -; abundance: -; v_gene: TRBV6-5; CDR3nt: TGTGCCAGTCAGCGATACCAAGAGACCCAGTACTTC; CDR3aa: CASQRYQETQYF
j_gene: TRBJ1-1; d_gene: TRBD1; abundance: few; v_gene: TRBV29-1; CDR3nt: TGCAGCGTGGCGGACAGGGGGCACACTGAAGCTTTCTTT; CDR3aa: CSVADRGHTEAFF
j_gene: TRBJ1-1; d_gene: -; abundance: -; v_gene: TRBV28; CDR3nt: TGTGCCAGCAGTCTCTCGACAGAGAACACTGAAGCTTTCTTT; CDR3aa: CASSLSTENTEAFF
j_gene: TRBJ2-3; d_gene: -; abundance: -; v_gene: TRBV7-2; CDR3nt: TGTGCCAGCAGCCCCCGCCCCGGGACAATAGGGGATACGCAGTATTTT; CDR3aa: CASSPRPGTIGDTQYF
j_gene: TRBJ2-7; d_gene: -; abundance: -; v_gene: TRBV5-5; CDR3nt: TGTGCCAGCAGCTTGGCAGGGATGGTTTATACCTACGAGCAGTACTTC; CDR3aa: CASSLAGMVYTYEQYF
j_gene: TRBJ2-1; d_gene: TRBD1; abundance: -; v_gene: TRBV20-1; CDR3nt: TGCAGTGCTAGAGGGGACAGGGGGACCTACAATGAGCAGTTCTTC; CDR3aa: CSARGDRGTYNEQFF
j_gene: TRBJ2-2; d_gene: -; abundance: few; v_gene: TRBV7-2; CDR3nt: TGTGCCAGCAGCTTAGTCGGCTATCTCAACACCGGGGAGCTGTTTTTT; CDR3aa: CASSLVGYLNTGELFF
j_gene: TRBJ2-5; d_gene: TRBD1; abundance: -; v_gene: TRBV28; CDR3nt: TGTGCCATACAGGGGGAGGAGACCCAGTACTTC; CDR3aa: CAIQGEETQYF
j_gene: TRBJ2-1; d_gene: -; abundance: -; v_gene: TRBV4-2; CDR3nt: TGTGCCAGCAGTCGAAGTAGAAGCTCCTACAATGAGCAGTTCTTC; CDR3aa: CASSRSRSSYNEQFF
j_gene: TRBJ2-3; d_gene: TRBD2; abundance: -; v_gene: TRBV20-1; CDR3nt: TGCAGCCGGAGCGGGGGAAGGGGTAGCACAGATACGCAGTATTTT; CDR3aa: CSRSGGRGSTDTQYF
j_gene: TRBJ2-4; d_gene: TRBD1; abundance: -; v_gene: TRBV2; CDR3nt: TGTGCCGGGGACAGGGGGAGCAAAAACATTCAGTACTTC; CDR3aa: CAGDRGSKNIQYF
j_gene: TRBJ1-4; d_gene: TRBD1; abundance: -; v_gene: TRBV12-3/TRBV12-4; CDR3nt: TGTGCCAGCAGTCGACAGGGGGGAAATGAAAAACTGTTTTTT; CDR3aa: CASSRQGGNEKLFF
j_gene: TRBJ2-7; d_gene: TRBD1; abundance: -; v_gene: TRBV28; CDR3nt: TGTGCCAGCAGTTTCGCTACAGGGGCCTTTTACGAGCAGTACTTC; CDR3aa: CASSFATGAFYEQYF
j_gene: TRBJ2-5; d_gene: -; abundance: -; v_gene: TRBV12-3/TRBV12-4; CDR3nt: TGTGCCAGCAGCCCTGGACAGCTGAAAGAGACCCAGTACTTC; CDR3aa: CASSPGQLKETQYF
j_gene: TRBJ2-1; d_gene: TRBD2; abundance: few; v_gene: TRBV12-3/TRBV12-4; CDR3nt: TGTGCCAGCAGCCGGCGGGGGGGCCAAACCAATGAGCAGTTCTTC; CDR3aa: CASSRRGGQTNEQFF
j_gene: TRBJ2-7; d_gene: -; abundance: few; v_gene: TRBV7-9; CDR3nt: TGTGCCAGCAGCTTAAAGGGTCAGCCTCCCTACGAGCAGTACTTC; CDR3aa: CASSLKGQPPYEQYF
j_gene: TRBJ1-2; d_gene: -; abundance: -; v_gene: TRBV12-3/TRBV12-4; CDR3nt: TGTGCCAGCAGCCCCAGGGAGAGGAATGGCTACACCTTC; CDR3aa: CASSPRERNGYTF
j_gene: TRBJ2-1; d_gene: TRBD1; abundance: -; v_gene: TRBV5-1; CDR3nt: TGCGCCAGCAGCTTGGAGGTAGGGGGCCCTGAGCAGTTCTTC; CDR3aa: CASSLEVGGPEQFF
j_gene: TRBJ1-2; d_gene: -; abundance: -; v_gene: TRBV25-1; CDR3nt: TGTGCCAGCACTCAGGGCAACTTTAACTATGGCTACACCTTC; CDR3aa: CASTQGNFNYGYTF
j_gene: TRBJ1-1; d_gene: TRBD1; abundance: -; v_gene: TRBV10-1; CDR3nt: TGCGCCAGCGGGGGACAGGGGGCAAGAGAAGCTTTCTTT; CDR3aa: CASGGQGAREAFF
j_gene: TRBJ2-5; d_gene: TRBD2; abundance: -; v_gene: TRBV9; CDR3nt: TGTGCAAGCAGCGTAGTAGGGACTAGCGAAGAGACCCAGTACTTC; CDR3aa: CASSVVGTSEETQYF
j_gene: TRBJ2-7; d_gene: -; abundance: -; v_gene: TRBV6-2/TRBV6-3; CDR3nt: TGTGCCAGCAGCCCCGGGACCATTCGTGGCGAGCAGTACTTC; CDR3aa: CASSPGTIRGEQYF
j_gene: TRBJ2-1; d_gene: -; abundance: -; v_gene: TRBV20-1; CDR3nt: TGCAGTGCTAGCCCCACGGGGGGCCGATACAATGAGCAGTTCTTC; CDR3aa: CSASPTGGRYNEQFF
j_gene: TRBJ1-6; d_gene: -; abundance: few; v_gene: TRBV5-5; CDR3nt: TGTGCCAGCAGCTTGGGGTTAGCCGGGTATACCTATAATTCACCCCTCCACTTT; CDR3aa: CASSLGLAGYTYNSPLHF
j_gene: TRBJ1-2; d_gene: TRBD1; abundance: -; v_gene: TRBV10-2; CDR3nt: TGCGCCAGCAGGGGACAGGGGATCTACACCTTC; CDR3aa: CASRGQGIYTF
j_gene: TRBJ2-7; d_gene: -; abundance: -; v_gene: TRBV5-1; CDR3nt: TGCGCCAGCAGCTCCATTACAGGATACTACGAGCAGTACTTC; CDR3aa: CASSSITGYYEQYF
j_gene: TRBJ2-5; d_gene: TRBD1; abundance: -; v_gene: TRBV6-6; CDR3nt: TGTACCAGCAGGCAACAGGGGGCGACGGAGGAGACCCAGTACTTC; CDR3aa: CTSRQQGATEETQYF
j_gene: TRBJ2-7; d_gene: -; abundance: -; v_gene: TRBV20-1; CDR3nt: TGCAGTGCTAGAGAAAGGGTCCAGGGGTGCGAGCAGTACTTC; CDR3aa: CSARERVQGCEQYF
j_gene: TRBJ2-7; d_gene: -; abundance: few; v_gene: TRBV20-1; CDR3nt: TGCAGTGCCAGCCCCGGCGACGAGCAGTACTTC; CDR3aa: CSASPGDEQYF
j_gene: TRBJ2-1; d_gene: -; abundance: -; v_gene: TRBV25-1; CDR3nt: TGTGCCAGCAGCCCCCGCTCCCTACCTCTGAATTGGCCTAATGAGCAGTTCTTC; CDR3aa: CASSPRSLPLNWPNEQFF
j_gene: TRBJ2-5; d_gene: -; abundance: many; v_gene: TRBV20-1; CDR3nt: TGCAGTGCAACGTACGGTGTTAAGACCCAGTACTTC; CDR3aa: CSATYGVKTQYF